This TCR beta chain is from a study of shared T cell receptors in the human thymus. Germline V gene data show CDR1 as MNHNS and CDR2 as SASEGT. This CDR3 has 12 residues. The ends were cut back, 4 bases at V and 2 bases at J, with 6 bases in the middle. Assay: immunoSEQ multiplex PCR; the TCRdb copy retains only in-frame clones and omits some. The table shows 450,000 to 650,000 clones, with around three quarters occurring only once. In addition, the sample was reused for a study of human thymus T cells.

The chain employs TRBV6-1 and TRBJ2-7, with D unclear. The receptor comes from a boy under two years old with a congenital heart defect. Sequencing was done on a sample of thymocytes. In nucleotides, the CDR3 is TGTGCCAGCAGTGGGTCTACCTACGAGCAGTACTTC. Amino acids: CASSGSTYEQYF.